This paragraph covers one T cell receptor (beta chain) sequence. This CDR3 is 18 amino acids long. Trimming removed 2 bases at V and 5 bases at J, with 21 bases between. Germline CDR1 is LGHNA and CDR2 is YNFKEQ. The sample is drawn from a study of blood T cell repertoires in COVID-19. Across the study: The samples span acute and convalescent COVID-19 from the United States, Italy and Spain.

Original processing methods: Estimation of nucleated cell counts was performed using reference gene primer amplification. Sequencing was performed with immunoSEQ multiplex PCR; in TCRdb, only in-frame clones are kept and a portion is missing. From that table come the V and J calls and clone size; the DNA was used to work out D and trimming. The repertoire holds about 200,000 clones, 81% seen once, with roughly 7.9% in the top ten. The receptor comes from a woman aged 80 or older with acute or convalescent COVID-19. The sequencing sample was made of peripheral blood. V and J are TRBV4-2 and TRBJ2-2; D remains ambiguous. In nucleotides, the CDR3 is TGTGCCAGCAGCCAATCAACCACCAGCGTCGGCTGGACCGGGGAGCTGTTTTTT. It codes for CASSQSTTSVGWTGELFF.